This record looks at one T cell receptor beta chain sequence and its context. The target of this receptor is not known. Base qualities are not provided; no much larger clone lies one nucleotide away. The data were obtained in a study of a mutant IDH1 vaccine in newly diagnosed glioma (dated by TCRdb to the early 2020s). For the study in its entirety: Vaccination began 4-6 weeks after radiotherapy alone, or alongside temozolomide cycles in the chemotherapy-containing groups. Of the approximately 32 treated patients, about 60% were male and approximately 38% were female, and the mean age was around 40 years. Prior to enrollment, patients had been given standard therapy consisting of radiotherapy alone, temozolomide alone, or radiochemotherapy with temozolomide, with the combination given to most patients. The week-35 safety follow-up was designated visit V12, and the week-47 end of study was designated visit V13. Peripheral blood was drawn at six visits: V03 (baseline), V05, V07, V10, V12 and V13. For exploratory analyses, longitudinal TCRB deep sequencing was carried out in more than 20 treated patients wherever samples were available.

What the work shows at the level of the full study, not this receptor alone: Across multiple MHC alleles, vaccine-induced immune responses were seen in 85% to 95% of patients. Availability determined which PBMC samples were chosen for TCRB deep sequencing. Pseudoprogression seemed to be unrelated to changes in the top peripheral T cell clonotypes found by TCRB sequencing. The authors stated that sample limitations prevented analyses of patient blood samples from being reproduced.

Sequences SGHTA (CDR1) and FQGNSA (CDR2) are obtained from the germline V gene. The CDR3 runs 16 amino acids, cysteine and phenylalanine included. Only the CDR3 portion is preserved as DNA: 48 bases, with reading frame beginning at the first base. The V and J ends are trimmed by 1 base and 0 bases, leaving 12 bases between them. The time point label corresponds to: week 47, end of study. Each vaccine dose, consisting of 300 ug of a 20-mer mutant IDH1 peptide in Montanide, was administered subcutaneously with topical imiquimod. Across visits V03 through V10, patients got a total of eight vaccinations, given in weeks 1, 3, 5, 7, 11, 15, 19 and 23. The donors had newly diagnosed IDH1-mutant astrocytomas of WHO grade 3 or 4 that showed loss of nuclear ATRX. The samples were drawn from NOA16, a multicentre, single-arm, open-label phase I trial in Germany that tested a mutant IDH1 peptide vaccine in humans for the first time. Genomic DNA for TCRB sequencing was extracted from EDTA blood using the DNeasy Blood and Tissue Kit.

The library was made by the immunoSEQ multiplex PCR assay. Rearranged TCR beta chain sequences were amplified using the hsTCRB Kit according to the manufacturer's protocol. Sequencing of TCRB libraries was carried out on an Illumina MiSeq. On the study's bioinformatics: The proprietary platform of the kit vendor was used for demultiplexing, trimming and gene mapping. TCRdb obtained this table from immuneACCESS and retained in-frame rearrangements with V and J assigned. These tables miss some clones; where compared with another copy, unresolved V genes account for less than half of the shortfall, and the remainder is unexplained. The D gene and trimming were derived from the DNA, and the V and J assignments and clone size from that table. This sample gives about 84,000 clones in total; roughly four fifths of them show up just once. 4% to 5.5% of the sample is taken by the ten largest.

The receptor's source is a man aged 40-49 years with glioma. This receptor chain uses TRBV7-2 and TRBJ1-1; TRBD1 is perhaps the D gene, given 6 matching bases. This specimen was PBMCs, taken from a glioma patient whose treatment included an IDH1 peptide vaccine. The DNA sequence is TGTGCCAGCAGCTTAGGGCCCGGGGGCGTGAACACTGAAGCTTTCTTT. Its protein reads: CASSLGPGGVNTEAFF.